This T cell receptor beta chain was recovered during a study of blood T cell repertoires in COVID-19. In the original workflow: By means of reference gene primer amplification, nucleated cell counts were estimated. This table comes from immunoSEQ multiplex PCR, and its TCRdb copy is limited to in-frame clones, with some not included. V and J calls and clone size are copied from that table; D and trimming were computed from the DNA. The sample has 210,000 or so clones, roughly 85% seen once. Per the germline V gene, CDR1 is SGHNT and CDR2 is YYREEE (reference sequence). V lost 4 bases and J lost 6, with 14 bases in between. The CDR3 loop spans 15 amino acids. This clone was picked up a small number of times. A Seattle source enrolled patients during active infection and followed them longitudinally.

The chain has TRBV5-4 and TRBJ1-6; a possible D gene is TRBD1 (6 bases). The sample comprised peripheral blood. This clonotype was obtained from a man aged 50-60 years with COVID-19, enrolled during active disease. This CDR3 reads CASSPRTEGNSPLHF. CDR3 bases: TGTGCCAGCAGCCCAAGGACAGAGGGTAATTCACCCCTCCACTTT.